This TCR beta chain came from a study of T cell repertoires in cytomegalovirus infection. Study-wide background: CMV infection plus the matching HLA type was flagged by public TCR beta signatures.

TCRdb recomputed calls from the reads with MiXCR, one row per CDR3 protein. The sample lists around 550,000 distinct CDR3 sequences, more than 25% occurring once. Study-wide results and limits: Individuals carrying CMV plus the relevant HLA were identified by cumulative frequency of public TCR beta families. In two of eight donors, the top clonotype was HLA-C-restricted CMV-specific.

CDR1 is SGHVS, CDR2 FQNEAQ, per germline. Trimming took 1 base from V and 6 from J; bases not matched to a gene: 4. CDR3 length: 15 residues. This clonotype has a count of ten or more. Its antigen is still unknown. The sample taken for sequencing was PBMCs. This TCR came from a human donor in good health (CMV status not recorded). Some clones in this sample may be carry-over from other donors' samples. The chain combines TRBV7-8 with TRBJ1-5, with 9 bases aligning to TRBD1. The CDR3 DNA reads as TGTGCCAGCAGCTTAGACAGGGGGCTTTTTCAGCCCCAGCATTTT. It is translated as CASSLDRGLFQPQHF.